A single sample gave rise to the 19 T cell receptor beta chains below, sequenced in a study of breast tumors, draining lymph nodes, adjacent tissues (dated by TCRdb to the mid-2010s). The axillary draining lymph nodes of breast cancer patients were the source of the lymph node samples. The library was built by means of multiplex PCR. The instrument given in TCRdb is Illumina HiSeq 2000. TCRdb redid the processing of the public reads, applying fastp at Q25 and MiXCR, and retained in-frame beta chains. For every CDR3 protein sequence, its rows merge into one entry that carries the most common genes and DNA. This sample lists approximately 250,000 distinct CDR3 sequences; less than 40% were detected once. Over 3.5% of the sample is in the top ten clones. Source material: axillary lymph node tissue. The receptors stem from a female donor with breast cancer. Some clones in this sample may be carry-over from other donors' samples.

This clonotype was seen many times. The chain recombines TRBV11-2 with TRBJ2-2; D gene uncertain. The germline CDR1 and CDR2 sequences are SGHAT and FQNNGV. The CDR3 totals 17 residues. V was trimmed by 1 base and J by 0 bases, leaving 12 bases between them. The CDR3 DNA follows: TGTGCCAGCAGCTTAGTGGGAATTATAGCGAACACCGGGGAGCTGTTTTTT. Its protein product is CASSLVGIIANTGELFF.

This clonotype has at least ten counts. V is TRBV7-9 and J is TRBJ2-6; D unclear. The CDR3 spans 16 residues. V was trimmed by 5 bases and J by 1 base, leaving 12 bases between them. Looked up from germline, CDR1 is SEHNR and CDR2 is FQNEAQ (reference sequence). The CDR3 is CASSQEFQSGANVLTF. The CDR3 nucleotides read TGTGCCAGCAGCCAGGAGTTCCAATCTGGGGCCAACGTCCTGACTTTC. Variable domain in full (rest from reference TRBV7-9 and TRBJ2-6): DTGVSQNPRHKITKRGQNVTFRCDPISEHNRLYWYRQTLGQGPEFLTYFQNEAQLEKSRLLSDRFSAERPKGSFSTLEIQRTEQGDSAMYLCASSQEFQSGANVLTFGAGSRLTVL.

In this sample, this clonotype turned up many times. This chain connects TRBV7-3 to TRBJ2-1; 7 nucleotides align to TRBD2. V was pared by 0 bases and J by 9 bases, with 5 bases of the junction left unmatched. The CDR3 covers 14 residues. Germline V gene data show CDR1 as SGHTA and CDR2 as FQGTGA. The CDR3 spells CASSLTGLVSEQFF. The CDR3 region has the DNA TGTGCCAGCAGCTTAACCGGACTAGTAAGTGAGCAGTTCTTC.

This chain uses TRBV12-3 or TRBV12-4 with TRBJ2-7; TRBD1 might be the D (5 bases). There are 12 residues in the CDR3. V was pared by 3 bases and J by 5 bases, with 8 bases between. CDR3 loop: CASSFLGDEQYF. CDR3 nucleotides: TGTGCCAGCAGTTTCCTAGGGGACGAGCAGTACTTC.

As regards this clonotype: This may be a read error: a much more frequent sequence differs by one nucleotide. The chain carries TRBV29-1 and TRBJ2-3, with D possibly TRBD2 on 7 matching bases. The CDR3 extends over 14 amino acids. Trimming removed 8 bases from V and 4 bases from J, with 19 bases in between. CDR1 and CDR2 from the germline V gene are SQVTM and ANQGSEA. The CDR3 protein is CSHRGRGGADTQYF. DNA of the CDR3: TGCAGCCATAGAGGGAGGGGGGGGGCAGATACGCAGTATTTT.

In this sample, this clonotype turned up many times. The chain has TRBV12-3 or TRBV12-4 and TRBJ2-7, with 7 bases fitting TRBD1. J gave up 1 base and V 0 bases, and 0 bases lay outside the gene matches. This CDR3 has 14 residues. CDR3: CASSLAQGSYEQYF. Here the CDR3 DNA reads TGTGCCAGCAGTTTAGCACAGGGGTCCTACGAGCAGTACTTC.

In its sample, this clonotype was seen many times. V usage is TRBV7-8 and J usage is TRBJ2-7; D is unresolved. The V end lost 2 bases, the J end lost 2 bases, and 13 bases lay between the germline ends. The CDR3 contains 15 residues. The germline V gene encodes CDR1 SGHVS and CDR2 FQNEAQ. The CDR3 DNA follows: TGTGCCAGCAGCTTACGGACCCTCCGCCCCTACGAGCAGTACTTC. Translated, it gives CASSLRTLRPYEQYF.

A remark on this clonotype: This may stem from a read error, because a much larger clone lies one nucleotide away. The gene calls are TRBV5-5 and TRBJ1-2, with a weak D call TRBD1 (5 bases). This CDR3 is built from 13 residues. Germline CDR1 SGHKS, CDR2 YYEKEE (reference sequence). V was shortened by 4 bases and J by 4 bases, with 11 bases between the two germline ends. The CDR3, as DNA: TGTGCCAGCAGCCGGGACGGAGCCTATGGCTACACCTTC. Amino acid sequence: CASSRDGAYGYTF.

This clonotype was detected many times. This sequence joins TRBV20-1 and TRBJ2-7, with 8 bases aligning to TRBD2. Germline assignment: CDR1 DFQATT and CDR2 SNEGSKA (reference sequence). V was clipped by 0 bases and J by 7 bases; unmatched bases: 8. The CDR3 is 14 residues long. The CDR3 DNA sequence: TGCAGTGCTAGAGACGGGCGGCCTAGCGGGGAGCAGTACTTC. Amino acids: CSARDGRPSGEQYF.

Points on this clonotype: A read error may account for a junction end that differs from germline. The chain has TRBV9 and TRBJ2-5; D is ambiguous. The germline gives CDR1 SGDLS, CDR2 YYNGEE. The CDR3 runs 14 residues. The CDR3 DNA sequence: TGTGCCAGCAGCCTCCGAGGTGGCCTGGAGACCCAGTCCTTC. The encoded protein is CASSLRGGLETQSF.

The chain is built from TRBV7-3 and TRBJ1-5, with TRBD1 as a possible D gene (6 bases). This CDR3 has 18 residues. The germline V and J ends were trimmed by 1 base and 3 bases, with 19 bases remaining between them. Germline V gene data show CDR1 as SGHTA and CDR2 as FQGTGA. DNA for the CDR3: TGTGCCAGCAGCTTAAGCCCGCCGGGGGGGGGCTCCAATCAGCCCCAGCATTTT. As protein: CASSLSPPGGGSNQPQHF.

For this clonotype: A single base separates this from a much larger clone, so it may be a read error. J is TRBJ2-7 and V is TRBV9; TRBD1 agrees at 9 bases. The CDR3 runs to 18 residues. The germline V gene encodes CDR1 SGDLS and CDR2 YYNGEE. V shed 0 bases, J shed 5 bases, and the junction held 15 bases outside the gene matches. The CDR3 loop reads CASSVGDGGQGSSDEQYF. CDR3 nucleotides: TGTGCCAGCAGCGTAGGGGATGGGGGACAGGGAAGTTCTGACGAGCAGTACTTC.

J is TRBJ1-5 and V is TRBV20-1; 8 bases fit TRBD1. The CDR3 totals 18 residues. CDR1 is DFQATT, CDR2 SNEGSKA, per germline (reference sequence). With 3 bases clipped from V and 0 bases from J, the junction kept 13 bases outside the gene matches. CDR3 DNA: TGCAGTGCTAGGGACACCCGGGACAGGCATTATAGCAATCAGCCCCAGCATTTT. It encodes CSARDTRDRHYSNQPQHF.

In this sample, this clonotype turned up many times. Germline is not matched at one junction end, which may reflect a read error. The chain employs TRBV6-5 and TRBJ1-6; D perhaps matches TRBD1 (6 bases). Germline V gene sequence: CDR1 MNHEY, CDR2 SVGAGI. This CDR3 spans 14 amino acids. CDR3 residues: CASSHSVGGSPLHF. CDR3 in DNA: TGTGCCAGCAGTCACTCGGTTGGGGGCTCACCCCTCCACTTT.

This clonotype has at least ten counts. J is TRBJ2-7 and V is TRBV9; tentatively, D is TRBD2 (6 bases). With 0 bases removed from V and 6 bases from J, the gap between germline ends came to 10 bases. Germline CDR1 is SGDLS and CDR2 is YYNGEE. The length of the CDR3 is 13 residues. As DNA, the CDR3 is TGTGCCAGCAGCGTAGCTACGCGGGGCGAGCAGTACTTC. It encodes CASSVATRGEQYF.

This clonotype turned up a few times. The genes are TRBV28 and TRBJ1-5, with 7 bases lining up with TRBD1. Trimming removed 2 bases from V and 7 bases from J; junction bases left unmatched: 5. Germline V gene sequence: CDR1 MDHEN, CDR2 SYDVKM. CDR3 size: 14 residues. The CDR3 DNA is TGTGCCAGCAGTTTACGGCAGGGGGGACAGCCCCAGCATTTT. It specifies CASSLRQGGQPQHF.

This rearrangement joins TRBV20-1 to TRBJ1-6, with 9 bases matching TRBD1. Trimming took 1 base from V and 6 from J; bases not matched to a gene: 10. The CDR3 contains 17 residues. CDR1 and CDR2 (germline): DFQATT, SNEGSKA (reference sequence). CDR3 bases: TGCAGTGCTAGAGCCGGTCCCGGGACAGGGTCTAATTCACCCCTCCACTTT. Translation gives CSARAGPGTGSNSPLHF.

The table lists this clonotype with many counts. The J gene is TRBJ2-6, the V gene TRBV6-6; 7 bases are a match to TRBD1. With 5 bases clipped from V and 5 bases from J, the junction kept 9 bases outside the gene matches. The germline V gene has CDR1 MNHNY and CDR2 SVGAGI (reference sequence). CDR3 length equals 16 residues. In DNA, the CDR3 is TGTGCCAGCAGTACAGGACAGGCTGGATGGGCCAACGTCCTGACTTTC. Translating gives CASSTGQAGWANVLTF.

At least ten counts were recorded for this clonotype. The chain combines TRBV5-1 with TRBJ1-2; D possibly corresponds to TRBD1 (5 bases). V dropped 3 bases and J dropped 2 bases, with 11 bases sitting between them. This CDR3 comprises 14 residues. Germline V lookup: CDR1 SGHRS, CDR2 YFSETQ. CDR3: CASSWRDGNYGYTF. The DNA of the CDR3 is TGCGCCAGCAGCTGGCGGGACGGGAACTATGGCTACACCTTC.